This TCR beta chain was observed in a study of blood T cell repertoires in COVID-19. Germline lookup yields CDR1 LNHNV and CDR2 YYDKDF (reference sequence). CDR3 size: 16 residues. V lost 5 bases, J lost 1 base, and 16 bases lay in between. This study enrolled people aged about 18 to 90 from under 25 US geographic areas. Clones were sequenced by immunoSEQ multiplex PCR, and TCRdb holds only the in-frame ones, with some missing. The profile shows around 300,000 clones, roughly 90% of them singletons. Sequencing input: PBMCs or T cells enriched from blood (not recorded which). This clonotype originated in a woman aged 18-35 years with acute COVID-19. The chain couples TRBV15 to TRBJ2-3; tentative D call: TRBD1 (6 bases). The CDR3 is CATSWVQAGGTDTQYF. DNA of the CDR3: TGTGCCACCAGCTGGGTCCAGGCAGGGGGCACAGATACGCAGTATTTT.